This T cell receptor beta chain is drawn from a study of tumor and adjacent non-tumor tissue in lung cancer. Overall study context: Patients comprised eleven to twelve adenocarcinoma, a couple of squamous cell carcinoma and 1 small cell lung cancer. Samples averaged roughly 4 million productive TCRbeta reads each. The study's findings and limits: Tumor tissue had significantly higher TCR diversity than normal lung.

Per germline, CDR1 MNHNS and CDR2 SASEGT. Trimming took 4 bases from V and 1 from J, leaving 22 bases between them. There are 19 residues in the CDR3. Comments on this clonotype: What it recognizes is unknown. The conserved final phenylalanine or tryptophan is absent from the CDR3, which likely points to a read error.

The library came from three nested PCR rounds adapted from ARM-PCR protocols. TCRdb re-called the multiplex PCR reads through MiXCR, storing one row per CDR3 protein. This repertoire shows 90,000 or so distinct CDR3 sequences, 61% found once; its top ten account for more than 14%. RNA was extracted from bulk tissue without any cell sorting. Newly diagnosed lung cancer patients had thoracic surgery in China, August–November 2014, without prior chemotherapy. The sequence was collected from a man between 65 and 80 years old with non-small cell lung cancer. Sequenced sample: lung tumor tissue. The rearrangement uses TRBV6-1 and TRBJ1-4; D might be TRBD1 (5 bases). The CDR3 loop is CASSVRFRDGQRTNEKLFL. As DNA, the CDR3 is TGTGCCAGCAGTGTTCGCTTCCGGGACGGGCAAAGAACTAATGAAAAACTGTTTCTT.